The clone carrying this TCR beta chain was observed at least ten times. Its antigen remains unidentified. This sample is drawn from a study of identical twins. Study results and limitations: With abundant cord blood beta clonotypes, insertions were fewer; memory repertoires showed no such pattern.

Using its own MiXCR run on the 5' RACE reads, TCRdb lists one record per CDR3 protein. Of 550,000 to 700,000 distinct CDR3 sequences in the sample, around 21% were seen once. In germline, CDR1 is DFQATT, CDR2 SNEGSKA (reference sequence). V lost 3 bases and J lost 2, with 11 bases in between. The CDR3 covers 13 residues. These sequences were also reported in another study, on T cells expressing NK-cell markers. Per that paper: Sorted T-cell subsets CD3+CD56+NKG2C+, CD3+CD56+NKG2C- and CD3+CD56-NKG2C+ were TCR beta-sequenced. Dominant NKG2C+ clonotype frequencies of roughly 1.0-8% of CD8+ T cells were measured in about 6 donors.

Input material: PBMCs. The genes are TRBV20-1 and TRBJ2-7; possible D gene TRBD2, 6 bases. The receptor was isolated from a woman between 18 and 29 years old in good health. The CDR3 reads CSASGGAAYEQYF. The DNA for the CDR3 is TGCAGTGCTAGCGGCGGGGCAGCCTACGAGCAGTACTTC.